This T cell receptor beta chain came from a study of blood T cells in healthy people across ages. Study conclusions and caveats: Naive CD4+ cells and diversity were both higher in long-lived donors than in aged donors. Reliance upon unsorted PBMCs precluded definitive naive versus antigen-experienced comparison.

The V gene lost 7 bases and the J gene lost 5 bases, with 18 bases spanning the gap. This CDR3 region has 13 residues. The germline gives CDR1 SQVTM, CDR2 ANQGSEA. Primers used in a second PCR of about 6 to 12 cycles were a sample-barcoded 5' primer and a J-beta primer mix. TCRdb re-called the 5' RACE reads with MiXCR, one entry per CDR3 protein. The sample lists hundreds of thousands of distinct CDR3 sequences; 25% to 35% were seen once. This clonotype was recorded at least ten times. The antigen is not known. This chain links TRBV29-1 with TRBJ2-7, with D possibly TRBD1 on 6 matching bases. This clonotype originated in an elderly woman in good health. Sample: blood. The CDR3 DNA is TGCAGCGCAATAACCGGGACATTCCACGAGCAGTACTTC. Protein: CSAITGTFHEQYF.